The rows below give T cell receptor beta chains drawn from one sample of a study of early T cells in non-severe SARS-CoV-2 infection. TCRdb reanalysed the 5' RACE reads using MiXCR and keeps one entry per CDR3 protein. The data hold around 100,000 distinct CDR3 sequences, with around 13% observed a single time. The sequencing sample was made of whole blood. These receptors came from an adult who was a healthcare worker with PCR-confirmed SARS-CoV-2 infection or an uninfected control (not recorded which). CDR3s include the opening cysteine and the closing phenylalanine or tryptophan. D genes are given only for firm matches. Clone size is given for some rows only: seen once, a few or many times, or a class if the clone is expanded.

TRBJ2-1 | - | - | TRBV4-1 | CASSPKGDGNTYNEQFF | TGCGCCAGCAGCCCAAAGGGCGACGGGAACACCTACAATGAGCAGTTCTTC
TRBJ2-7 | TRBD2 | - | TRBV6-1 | CASSGPAGGEQYF | TGTGCCAGCAGTGGGCCAGCGGGAGGCGAGCAGTACTTC
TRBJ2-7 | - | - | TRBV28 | CASSWSSYEQYF | TGTGCCAGCAGTTGGAGCTCCTACGAGCAGTACTTC
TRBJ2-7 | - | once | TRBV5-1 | CASSSGTSQYEKYF | TGCGCCAGCAGCTCGGGGACTTCCCAATACGAGAAGTACTTC
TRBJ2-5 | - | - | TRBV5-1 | CASSAGRTQETQYF | TGCGCCAGCAGCGCCGGACGGACACAAGAGACCCAGTACTTC
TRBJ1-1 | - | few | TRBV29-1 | CSVDSGGSEAFF | TGCAGCGTTGATTCGGGCGGATCAGAAGCTTTCTTT
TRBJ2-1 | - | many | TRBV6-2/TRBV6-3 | CASSYSRGDEQFF | TGTGCCAGCAGTTACTCAAGGGGTGATGAGCAGTTCTTC
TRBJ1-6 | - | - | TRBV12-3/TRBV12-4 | CASSLRGGGPLHF | TGTGCCAGCAGTTTAAGGGGGGGAGGACCCCTCCACTTT
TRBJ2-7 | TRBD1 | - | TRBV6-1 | CATLSGKTGAPSYEQYF | TGTGCCACCCTCTCGGGGAAGACAGGGGCTCCCTCCTACGAGCAGTACTTC
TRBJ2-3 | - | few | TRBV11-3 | CASSLGPGDTQYF | TGTGCCAGCAGTTTAGGTCCTGGAGATACGCAGTATTTT
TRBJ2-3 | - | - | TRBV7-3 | CASSLTFADTQYF | TGTGCCAGCAGCTTAACGTTCGCAGATACGCAGTATTTT
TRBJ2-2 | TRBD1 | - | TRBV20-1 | CSALDRRKSNTGELFF | TGCAGTGCCCTGGACAGGAGAAAATCGAACACCGGGGAGCTGTTTTTT
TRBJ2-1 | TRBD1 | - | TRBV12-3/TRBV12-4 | CASRLDGTGANEQFF | TGTGCCAGCAGACTGGATGGGACAGGGGCCAATGAGCAGTTCTTC
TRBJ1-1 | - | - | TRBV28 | CASSFSGRTEAFF | TGTGCCAGCAGTTTTTCAGGGAGAACTGAAGCTTTCTTT
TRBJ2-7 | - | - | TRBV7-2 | CASSLISYEQYF | TGTGCCAGCAGCTTGATTAGCTACGAGCAGTACTTC
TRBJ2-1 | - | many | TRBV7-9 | CASSLRGNEQFF | TGTGCCAGCAGCTTAAGAGGCAATGAGCAGTTCTTC
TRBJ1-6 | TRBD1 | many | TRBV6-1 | CASSEATGSYNSPLHF | TGTGCCAGCAGTGAAGCGACAGGGTCCTATAATTCACCCCTCCACTTT
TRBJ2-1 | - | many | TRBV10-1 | CASSESQGHEQFF | TGCGCCAGCAGTGAGTCGCAGGGACATGAGCAGTTCTTC
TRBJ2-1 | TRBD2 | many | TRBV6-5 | CASSFRGSAPRAEQFF | TGTGCCAGCAGTTTCCGCGGGAGCGCCCCTAGGGCTGAGCAGTTCTTC
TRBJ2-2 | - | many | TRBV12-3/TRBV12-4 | CASSLYHPGRANTGELFF | TGTGCCAGCAGTTTATATCACCCGGGGCGCGCGAACACCGGGGAGCTGTTTTTT
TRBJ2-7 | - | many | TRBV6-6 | CASSYDAGSYEQYF | TGTGCCAGCAGTTACGACGCGGGATCCTACGAGCAGTACTTC
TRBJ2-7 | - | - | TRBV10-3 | CAISEIGGSEQYF | TGTGCCATCAGTGAAATCGGGGGATCCGAGCAGTACTTC
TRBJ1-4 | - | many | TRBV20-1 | CSANSWAPRRGPHEKLFF | TGCAGTGCTAATTCTTGGGCCCCGCGGCGCGGTCCGCATGAAAAACTGTTTTTT
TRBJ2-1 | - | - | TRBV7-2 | CASSLVSYNEQFF | TGTGCCAGCAGCTTAGTTTCCTACAATGAGCAGTTCTTC